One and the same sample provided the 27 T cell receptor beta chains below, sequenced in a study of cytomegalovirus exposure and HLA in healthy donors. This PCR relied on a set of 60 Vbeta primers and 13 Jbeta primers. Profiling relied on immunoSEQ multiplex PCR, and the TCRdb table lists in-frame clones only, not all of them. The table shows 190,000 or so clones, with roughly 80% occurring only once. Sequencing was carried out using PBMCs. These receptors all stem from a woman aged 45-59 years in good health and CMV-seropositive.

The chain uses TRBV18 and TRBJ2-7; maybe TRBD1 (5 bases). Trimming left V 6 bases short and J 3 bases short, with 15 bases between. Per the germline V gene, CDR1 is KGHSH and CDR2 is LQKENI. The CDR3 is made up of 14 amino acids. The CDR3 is CASSQGLTGYEQYF. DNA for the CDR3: TGTGCCAGCTCCCAGGGTTTGACTGGCTACGAGCAGTACTTC.

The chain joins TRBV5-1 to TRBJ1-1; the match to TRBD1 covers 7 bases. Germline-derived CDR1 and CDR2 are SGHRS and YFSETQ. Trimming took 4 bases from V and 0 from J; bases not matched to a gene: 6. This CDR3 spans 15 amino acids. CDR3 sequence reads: CASSKDRIMNTEAFF. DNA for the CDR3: TGCGCCAGCAGCAAGGACAGGATCATGAACACTGAAGCTTTCTTT.

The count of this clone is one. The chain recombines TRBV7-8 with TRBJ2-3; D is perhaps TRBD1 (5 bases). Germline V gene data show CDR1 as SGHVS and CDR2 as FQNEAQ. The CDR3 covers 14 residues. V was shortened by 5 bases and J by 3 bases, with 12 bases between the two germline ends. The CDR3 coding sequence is TGTGCCAGCAGCGCAGGGCTTTGGACAGATACGCAGTATTTT. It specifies CASSAGLWTDTQYF.

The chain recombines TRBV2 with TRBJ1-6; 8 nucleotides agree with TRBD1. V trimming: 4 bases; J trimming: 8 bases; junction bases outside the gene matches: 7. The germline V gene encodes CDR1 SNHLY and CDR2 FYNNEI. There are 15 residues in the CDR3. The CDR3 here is CASSAPGGADSPLHF. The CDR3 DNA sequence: TGTGCCAGCAGTGCCCCAGGGGGCGCGGATTCACCCCTCCACTTT.

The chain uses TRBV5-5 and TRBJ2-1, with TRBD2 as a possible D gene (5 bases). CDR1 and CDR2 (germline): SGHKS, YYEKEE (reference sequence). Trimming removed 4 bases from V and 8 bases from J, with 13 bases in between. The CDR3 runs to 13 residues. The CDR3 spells CASSAGLKDEQFF. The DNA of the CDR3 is TGTGCCAGCAGCGCTGGACTTAAGGATGAGCAGTTCTTC.

CDR3 sequence (DNA): TGTGCCAGTAGTATAGATCGGGGGACAGGGGCCTACGAGCAGTACTTC. As protein: CASSIDRGTGAYEQYF. The chain combines TRBV19 with TRBJ2-7; 10 bases agree with TRBD1. This CDR3 is 16 amino acids long. The germline V gene has CDR1 LNHDA and CDR2 SQIVND (reference sequence). Losses at the gene ends were 0 bases for V and 2 bases for J; bases not matched to a gene: 4. Variable domain in full (rest from reference TRBV19 and TRBJ2-7): DGGITQSPKYLFRKEGQNVTLSCEQNLNHDAMYWYRQDPGQGLRLIYYSQIVNDFQKGDIAEGYSVSREKKESFPLTVTSAQKNPTAFYLCASSIDRGTGAYEQYFGPGTRLTVT.

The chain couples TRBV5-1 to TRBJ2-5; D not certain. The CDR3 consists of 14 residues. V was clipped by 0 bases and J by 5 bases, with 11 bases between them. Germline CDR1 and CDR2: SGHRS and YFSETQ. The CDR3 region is CASSLAGLVETQYF. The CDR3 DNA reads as TGCGCCAGCAGCTTGGCCGGCCTAGTTGAGACCCAGTACTTC. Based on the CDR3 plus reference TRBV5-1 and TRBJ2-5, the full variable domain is KAGVTQTPRYLIKTRGQQVTLSCSPISGHRSVSWYQQTPGQGLQFLFEYFSETQRNKGNFPGRFSGRQFSNSRSEMNVSTLELGDSALYLCASSLAGLVETQYFGPGTRLLVL.

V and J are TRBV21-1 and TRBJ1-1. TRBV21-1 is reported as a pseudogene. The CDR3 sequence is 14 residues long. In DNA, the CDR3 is TGTGCCAGCAGCAAAAGGAGGGCCGACACTGAAGCTTTCTTT. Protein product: CASSKRRADTEAFF.

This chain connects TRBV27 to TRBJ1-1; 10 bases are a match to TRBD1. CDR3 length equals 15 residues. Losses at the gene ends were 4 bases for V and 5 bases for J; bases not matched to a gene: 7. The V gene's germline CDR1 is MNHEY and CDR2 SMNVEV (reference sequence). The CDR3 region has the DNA TGTGCCAGCAGTTGGTGGGACAGGGGTCGGACTGAAGCTTTCTTT. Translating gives CASSWWDRGRTEAFF.

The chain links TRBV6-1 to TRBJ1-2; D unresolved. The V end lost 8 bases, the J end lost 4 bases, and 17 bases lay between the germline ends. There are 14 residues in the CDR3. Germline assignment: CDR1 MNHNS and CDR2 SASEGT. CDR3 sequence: CASGSENGGYGYTF. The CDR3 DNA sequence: TGTGCCAGCGGTAGTGAAAATGGCGGCTATGGCTACACCTTC.

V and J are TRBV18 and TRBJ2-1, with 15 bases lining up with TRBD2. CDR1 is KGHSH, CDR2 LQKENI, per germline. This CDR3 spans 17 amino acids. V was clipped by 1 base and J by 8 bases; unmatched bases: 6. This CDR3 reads CASSPLAGTSGRYEQFF. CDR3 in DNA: TGTGCCAGCTCACCACTCGCCGGGACTAGCGGGAGGTATGAGCAGTTCTTC.

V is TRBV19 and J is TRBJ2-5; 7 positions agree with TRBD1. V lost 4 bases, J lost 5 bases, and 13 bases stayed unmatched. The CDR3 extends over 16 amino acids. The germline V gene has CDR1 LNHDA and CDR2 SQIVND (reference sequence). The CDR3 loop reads CASSSNTVQGYETQYF. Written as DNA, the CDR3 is TGTGCCAGTAGTAGCAACACCGTACAGGGGTATGAGACCCAGTACTTC.

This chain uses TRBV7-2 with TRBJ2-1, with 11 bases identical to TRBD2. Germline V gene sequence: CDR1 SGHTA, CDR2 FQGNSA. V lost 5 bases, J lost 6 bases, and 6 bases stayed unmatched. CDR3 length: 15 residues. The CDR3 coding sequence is TGTGCCAGCAGCCAACTAGCGGGAGTAACCAATGAGCAGTTCTTC. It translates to CASSQLAGVTNEQFF. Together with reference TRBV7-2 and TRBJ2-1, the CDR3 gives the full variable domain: GAGVSQSPSNKVTEKGKDVELRCDPISGHTALYWYRQSLGQGLEFLIYFQGNSAPDKSGLPSDRFSAERTGGSVSTLTIQRTQQEDSAVYLCASSQLAGVTNEQFFGPGTRLTVL.

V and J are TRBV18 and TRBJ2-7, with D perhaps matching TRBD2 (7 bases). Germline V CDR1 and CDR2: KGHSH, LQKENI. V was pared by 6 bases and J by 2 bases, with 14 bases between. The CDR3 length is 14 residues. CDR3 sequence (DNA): TGTGCCAGCTCGAGGGGGGGCAACACCTACGAGCAGTACTTC. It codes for CASSRGGNTYEQYF.

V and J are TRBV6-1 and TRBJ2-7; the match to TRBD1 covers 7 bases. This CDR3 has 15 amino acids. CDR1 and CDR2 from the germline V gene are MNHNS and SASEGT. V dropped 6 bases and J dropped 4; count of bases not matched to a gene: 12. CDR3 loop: CASRQPGQRGYEQYF. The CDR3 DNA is TGTGCCAGCAGGCAGCCGGGACAGAGAGGGTACGAGCAGTACTTC.

The CDR3, as DNA: TGTGCCACCAGCAGGGGCCCTTCCTACGAGCAGTACTTC. It yields the protein CATSRGPSYEQYF. The chain joins TRBV15 to TRBJ2-5, with D unresolved. The assigned J gene may be wrong: the sequence end matches TRBJ2-7 better. Germline lookup yields CDR1 LNHNV and CDR2 YYDKDF (reference sequence). This CDR3 is 13 amino acids long.

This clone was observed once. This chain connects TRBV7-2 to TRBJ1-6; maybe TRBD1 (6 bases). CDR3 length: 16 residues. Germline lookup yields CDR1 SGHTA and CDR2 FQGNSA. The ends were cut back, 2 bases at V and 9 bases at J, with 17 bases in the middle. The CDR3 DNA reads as TGTGCCAGCAGCTTATTCACGGCGTCAGGGGTTTCACCCCTCCACTTT. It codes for CASSLFTASGVSPLHF.

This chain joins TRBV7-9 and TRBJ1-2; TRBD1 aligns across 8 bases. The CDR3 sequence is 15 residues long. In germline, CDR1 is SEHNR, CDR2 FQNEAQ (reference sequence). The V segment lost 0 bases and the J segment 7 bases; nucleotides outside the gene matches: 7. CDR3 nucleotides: TGTGCCAGCAGCTTAGCCGCAGGGGGCGGTGGTGGCTACACCTTC. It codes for CASSLAAGGGGGYTF.

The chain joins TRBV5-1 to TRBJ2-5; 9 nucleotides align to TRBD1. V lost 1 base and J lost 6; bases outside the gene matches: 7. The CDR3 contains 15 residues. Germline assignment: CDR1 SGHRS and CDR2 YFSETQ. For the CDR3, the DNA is TGCGCCAGCAGCTTGTTACAGGGGGCAGGGAAGACCCAGTACTTC. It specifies CASSLLQGAGKTQYF.

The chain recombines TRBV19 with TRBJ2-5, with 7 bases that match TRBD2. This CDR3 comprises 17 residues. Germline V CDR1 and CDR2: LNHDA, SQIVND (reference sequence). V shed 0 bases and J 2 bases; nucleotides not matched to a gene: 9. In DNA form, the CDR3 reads TGTGCCAGTAGTATAGATAGCACTAGCGCAAGACAAGAGACCCAGTACTTC. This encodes CASSIDSTSARQETQYF.

CDR3 amino acids: CSVGHDSSQETQYF. For the CDR3, the DNA is TGCAGCGTTGGGCACGACAGCTCCCAAGAGACCCAGTACTTC. The chain is built from TRBV29-1 and TRBJ2-5; possible D gene TRBD1, 5 bases. Germline V gene lookup returns CDR1 SQVTM and CDR2 ANQGSEA. The CDR3 has 14 amino acids. Deletions cut 4 bases from V and 1 base from J, with 13 bases between.

The CDR3, as DNA: TGCAGTGTTTTGCCCGACAGTGAAGCTTTCTTT. This codes for CSVLPDSEAFF. The chain is built from TRBV20-1 and TRBJ1-1; TRBD1 is a possible D gene (5 bases). The CDR3 extends over 11 amino acids. Germline CDR1 and CDR2: DFQATT and SNEGSKA (reference sequence). Trimming cost V 7 bases and J 7 bases, with 13 bases left between them.

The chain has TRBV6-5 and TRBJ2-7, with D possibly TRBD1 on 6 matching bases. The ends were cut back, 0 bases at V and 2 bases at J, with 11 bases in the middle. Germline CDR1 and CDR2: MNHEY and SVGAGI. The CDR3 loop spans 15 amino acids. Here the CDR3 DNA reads TGTGCCAGCAGTTACTCAGGGGGATCCACCTACGAGCAGTACTTC. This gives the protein CASSYSGGSTYEQYF.

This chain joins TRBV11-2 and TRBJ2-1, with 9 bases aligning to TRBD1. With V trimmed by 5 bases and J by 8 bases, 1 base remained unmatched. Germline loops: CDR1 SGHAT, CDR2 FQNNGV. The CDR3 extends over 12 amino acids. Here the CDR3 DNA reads TGTGCCAGCAGCCGGGACAGGGATGAGCAGTTCTTC. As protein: CASSRDRDEQFF. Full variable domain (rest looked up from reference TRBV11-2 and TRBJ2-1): EAGVAQSPRYKIIEKRQSVAFWCNPISGHATLYWYQQILGQGPKLLIQFQNNGVVDDSQLPKDRFSAERLKGVDSTLKIQPAKLEDSAVYLCASSRDRDEQFFGPGTRLTVL.

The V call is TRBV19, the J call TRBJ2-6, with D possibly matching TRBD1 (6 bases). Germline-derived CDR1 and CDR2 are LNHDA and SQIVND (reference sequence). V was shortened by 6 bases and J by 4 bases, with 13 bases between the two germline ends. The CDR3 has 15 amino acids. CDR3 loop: CASSNRVNGANVLTF. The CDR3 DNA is TGTGCCAGTAGCAACAGGGTGAACGGGGCCAACGTCCTGACTTTC. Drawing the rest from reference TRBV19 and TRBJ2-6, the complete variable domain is DGGITQSPKYLFRKEGQNVTLSCEQNLNHDAMYWYRQDPGQGLRLIYYSQIVNDFQKGDIAEGYSVSREKKESFPLTVTSAQKNPTAFYLCASSNRVNGANVLTFGAGSRLTVL.

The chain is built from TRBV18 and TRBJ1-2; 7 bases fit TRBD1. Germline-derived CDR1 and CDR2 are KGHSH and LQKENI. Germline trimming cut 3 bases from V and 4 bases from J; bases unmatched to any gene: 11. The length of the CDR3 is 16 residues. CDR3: CASSPSNRGLSYGYTF. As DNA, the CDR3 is TGTGCCAGCTCACCGTCTAACAGGGGATTGAGCTATGGCTACACCTTC.

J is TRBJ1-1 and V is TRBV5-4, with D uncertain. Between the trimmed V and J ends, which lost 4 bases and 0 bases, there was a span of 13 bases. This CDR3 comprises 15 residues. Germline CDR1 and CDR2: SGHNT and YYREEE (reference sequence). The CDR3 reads CASSQSGGMNTEAFF. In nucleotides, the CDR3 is TGTGCCAGCAGCCAGTCGGGCGGGATGAACACTGAAGCTTTCTTT.